These 32 T cell receptor beta chains share one sample of origin, sequenced in a study of early T cells in non-severe SARS-CoV-2 infection. In TCRdb, the 5' RACE reads were re-called with MiXCR into one record per CDR3 protein. The sample contains under 100,000 distinct CDR3 sequences, about 10% of which appear only once. Material for sequencing was whole blood. These receptors all come from an adult who was a healthcare worker with PCR-confirmed SARS-CoV-2 infection or an uninfected control (not recorded which).

The chain couples TRBV2 to TRBJ2-7; weak D call: TRBD1 (5 bases). V was cut by 6 bases and J by 5 bases, with 11 bases left in between. Looked up from germline, CDR1 is SNHLY and CDR2 is FYNNEI. The CDR3 is 12 residues long. CDR3: CASSPDSDEQYF. CDR3 sequence (DNA): TGTGCCAGCAGCCCTGACAGCGACGAGCAGTACTTC.

This clonotype came up a few times. The chain carries TRBV7-8 and TRBJ1-1, with D uncertain. Trimming took 8 bases from V and 8 from J, leaving 12 bases between them. Germline V gene data show CDR1 as SGHVS and CDR2 as FQNEAQ. The length of the CDR3 is 11 residues. CDR3 nucleotide sequence: TGTGCCAGCCTAGTGAACTCCGAAGCTTTCTTT. This gives the protein CASLVNSEAFF. Using reference TRBV7-8 and TRBJ1-1 for the parts outside the CDR3, the full variable domain is GAGVSQSPRYKVAKRGQDVALRCDPISGHVSLFWYQQALGQGPEFLTYFQNEAQLDKSGLPSDRFFAERPEGSVSTLKIQRTQQEDSAVYLCASLVNSEAFFGQGTRLTVV.

The V and J genes are TRBV3-1 and TRBJ2-1, with D perhaps TRBD1 or TRBD2 (5 bases each). Germline values: CDR1 LGHDT, CDR2 YNNKEL (reference sequence). V dropped 4 bases and J dropped 3 bases, with 13 bases sitting between them. There are 15 residues in the CDR3. CDR3 in amino acids: CASSRVGTSYNEQFF. Written as DNA, the CDR3 is TGTGCCAGCAGCCGCGTGGGGACGAGCTACAATGAGCAGTTCTTC.

This clonotype has a handful of counts. CDR3 region: CATSRDNRGNSPLHF. The DNA of the CDR3 is TGTGCCACCAGCAGAGATAACAGGGGGAATTCACCCCTCCACTTT. This chain joins TRBV15 and TRBJ1-6, with 8 bases identical to TRBD1. Looked up from germline, CDR1 is LNHNV and CDR2 is YYDKDF (reference sequence). Losses at the gene ends were 0 bases for V and 7 bases for J; bases not matched to a gene: 2. There are 15 residues in the CDR3.

This chain connects TRBV6-5 to TRBJ2-7, with D maybe TRBD2 (5 bases). Looked up from germline, CDR1 is MNHEY and CDR2 is SVGAGI. The V and J ends lost 0 bases and 1 base respectively, with 13 bases between them. CDR3 length: 16 amino acids. This CDR3 reads CASSYSVGESSYEQYF. The CDR3 coding sequence is TGTGCCAGCAGTTACTCGGTCGGGGAATCGTCCTACGAGCAGTACTTC.

This clonotype has just a few counts. The chain carries TRBV10-2 and TRBJ2-7; the match to TRBD2 covers 8 bases. The CDR3 is 13 amino acids. Germline V gives CDR1 WSHSY, CDR2 SAAADI. After removal of 6 bases from V and 2 bases from J, the junction contained 3 bases not matched to a gene. The CDR3, as DNA: TGCGCCAGCAGCGAGGGACTAGCCTACGAGCAGTACTTC. It codes for CASSEGLAYEQYF.

This clonotype turned up a few times. The chain is built from TRBV7-9 and TRBJ2-1; D unresolved. Germline V gives CDR1 SEHNR, CDR2 FQNEAQ (reference sequence). The CDR3 consists of 14 residues. V lost 2 bases to trimming and J lost 0 bases, with 5 bases between them. In DNA form, the CDR3 reads TGTGCCAGCAGCTTAAGTAGCTCCTACAATGAGCAGTTCTTC. Protein: CASSLSSSYNEQFF. Supplemented by reference TRBV7-9 and TRBJ2-1, the full variable domain reads DTGVSQNPRHKITKRGQNVTFRCDPISEHNRLYWYRQTLGQGPEFLTYFQNEAQLEKSRLLSDRFSAERPKGSFSTLEIQRTEQGDSAMYLCASSLSSSYNEQFFGPGTRLTVL.

This clonotype was seen at least ten times. The V gene is TRBV7-6, the J gene TRBJ1-1, with D perhaps matching TRBD1 (6 bases). Germline V CDR1 and CDR2: SGHVS, FNYEAQ. The CDR3 has 14 residues. Deletions cut 5 bases from V and 5 bases from J, with 15 bases between. Written as DNA, the CDR3 is TGTGCCAGCAGCCGAAACTCAGGGGTAACTGAAGCTTTCTTT. Translated, it gives CASSRNSGVTEAFF.

Many counts were recorded for this clonotype. The chain uses TRBV7-2 and TRBJ1-5; D is unclear. CDR1 and CDR2 (germline): SGHTA, FQGNSA. V dropped 5 bases and J dropped 1 base, with 12 bases sitting between them. There are 15 residues in the CDR3. CDR3 in amino acids: CASSLDRRSNQPQHF. CDR3 coding DNA: TGTGCCAGCAGCCTGGACCGGCGGAGCAATCAGCCCCAGCATTTT.

This clonotype was seen a handful of times. V gene TRBV28 combines with J gene TRBJ2-7, with TRBD1 matching 7 bases. CDR3 size: 14 residues. Unmatched junction bases numbered 5, after V lost 6 bases and J lost 0 bases. Germline V gene sequence: CDR1 MDHEN, CDR2 SYDVKM. Written as DNA, the CDR3 is TGTGCCAGCAGACTCACAGGGGCCTCCTACGAGCAGTACTTC. Protein: CASRLTGASYEQYF.

The chain links TRBV7-2 to TRBJ2-1, with D possibly TRBD2 on 6 matching bases. V lost 7 bases and J 0 bases, leaving 13 bases between the germline ends. Germline loops: CDR1 SGHTA, CDR2 FQGNSA. There are 15 residues in the CDR3. The CDR3 reads CASMGRGSSYNEQFF. The CDR3 DNA reads as TGTGCCAGCATGGGCCGGGGGAGCTCCTACAATGAGCAGTTCTTC. Full variable domain (outside the CDR3, taken from reference TRBV7-2 and TRBJ2-1): GAGVSQSPSNKVTEKGKDVELRCDPISGHTALYWYRQSLGQGLEFLIYFQGNSAPDKSGLPSDRFSAERTGGSVSTLTIQRTQQEDSAVYLCASMGRGSSYNEQFFGPGTRLTVL.

This clonotype has a handful of counts. The CDR3 loop is CASSTRAGANVLTF. The CDR3 region has the DNA TGTGCCAGCAGTACGAGGGCTGGGGCCAACGTCCTGACTTTC. The chain uses TRBV6-5 and TRBJ2-6; a weak D match, TRBD2 (5 bases). This CDR3 comprises 14 residues. V was clipped by 5 bases and J by 2 bases, with 7 bases between them. The germline gives CDR1 MNHEY, CDR2 SVGAGI.

The gene calls are TRBV29-1 and TRBJ2-3, with D perhaps matching TRBD2 (6 bases). CDR1 is SQVTM, CDR2 ANQGSEA, per germline. Trimming left V 1 base short and J 10 bases short, with 18 bases between. The CDR3 is 14 residues long. The CDR3 sequence is CSVEVGTSLTAQYF. In nucleotides, the CDR3 is TGCAGCGTTGAAGTCGGGACTTCCTTGACGGCGCAGTATTTT.

This clonotype was observed many times. Written as DNA, the CDR3 is TGTGCCAGCAGCACCGGGATCAACTACGAGCAGTACTTC. The encoded protein is CASSTGINYEQYF. The chain recombines TRBV27 with TRBJ2-7; the D gene is possibly TRBD2 (5 bases). The CDR3 has 13 amino acids. Trimming took off 6 bases at V and 3 bases at J, with 12 bases between the two ends. Germline V gene lookup returns CDR1 MNHEY and CDR2 SMNVEV (reference sequence).

There are many counts of this clonotype. The V and J genes are TRBV5-1 and TRBJ1-2; TRBD1 matches 9 bases. Germline V gene data show CDR1 as SGHRS and CDR2 as YFSETQ. The junction had 3 bases not matched to a gene; V was cut back by 4 bases and J by 2 bases. The CDR3 is made up of 14 amino acids. This CDR3 is CASSGTGHNYGYTF. CDR3 sequence (DNA): TGCGCCAGCAGCGGGACAGGGCACAACTATGGCTACACCTTC.

This clonotype has a handful of counts. J is TRBJ2-4 and V is TRBV28, with D possibly being TRBD1 (5 bases). The CDR3 has 13 residues. Trimming pared 7 bases from V and 9 bases from J, leaving 16 bases between. Per the germline V gene, CDR1 is MDHEN and CDR2 is SYDVKM. The CDR3 is CASTGRRRGIQYF. DNA of the CDR3: TGTGCCAGCACGGGTCGGCGTAGGGGCATTCAGTACTTC.

The chain joins TRBV20-1 to TRBJ2-5, with 10 nucleotides matching TRBD2. Germline V gene sequence: CDR1 DFQATT, CDR2 SNEGSKA (reference sequence). Trimming took 6 bases from V and 1 from J; bases not matched to a gene: 8. The CDR3 consists of 15 residues. CDR3 in DNA: TGCAGTGCCTATCTAGCGGGAGACGGCCAAGAGACCCAGTACTTC. As protein: CSAYLAGDGQETQYF.

V usage is TRBV5-1 and J usage is TRBJ1-4, with 9 bases matching TRBD1. The CDR3 spans 17 residues. J lost 4 bases, V lost 0 bases, and 7 bases had no gene match. Germline V gives CDR1 SGHRS, CDR2 YFSETQ. CDR3 sequence reads: CASSLAGTGYGNEKLFF. The CDR3, as DNA: TGCGCCAGCAGCTTGGCTGGGACAGGGTATGGTAATGAAAAACTGTTTTTT.

This clonotype was seen only a few times. V gene TRBV20-1 combines with J gene TRBJ2-7; 12 bases line up with TRBD1. V lost 7 bases, J lost 5 bases, and 9 bases stayed unmatched. Germline lookup yields CDR1 DFQATT and CDR2 SNEGSKA (reference sequence). The CDR3 consists of 14 residues. CDR3 region: CSVPLRDRGHEQYF. The CDR3, as DNA: TGCAGTGTACCCCTCCGGGACAGGGGGCACGAGCAGTACTTC.

This rearrangement joins TRBV6-5 to TRBJ2-7; perhaps TRBD2 as D (7 bases). CDR1 MNHEY and CDR2 SVGAGI come from the germline V gene. V lost 5 bases and J lost 4, with 18 bases in between. This CDR3 has 15 residues. The CDR3 region has the DNA TGTGCCAGCAGTGTCCACCCTGGGGGGGCGTACGAGCAGTACTTC. It yields the protein CASSVHPGGAYEQYF.

This clonotype was recorded a few times. This chain joins TRBV14 and TRBJ2-1; 8 bases map to TRBD2. This CDR3 has 13 amino acids. Unmatched junction bases numbered 2, after V lost 2 bases and J lost 8 bases. Germline assignment: CDR1 SGHDN and CDR2 FVKESK. CDR3 nucleotide sequence: TGTGCCAGCAGCCAATGGCGGGGGGATGAGCAGTTCTTC. Its protein product is CASSQWRGDEQFF.

This clonotype was seen repeatedly, ten times or more. The J gene is TRBJ2-7, the V gene TRBV7-6; D uncertain. The CDR3 has 13 residues. Germline lookup yields CDR1 SGHVS and CDR2 FNYEAQ. Deletions cut 6 bases from V and 7 bases from J, with 16 bases between. DNA for the CDR3: TGTGCCAGCAGTCAGGCGATGGGGTGGGAGCAGTACTTC. This encodes CASSQAMGWEQYF. Together with reference TRBV7-6 and TRBJ2-7, the CDR3 gives the full variable domain: GAGVSQSPRYKVTKRGQDVALRCDPISGHVSLYWYRQALGQGPEFLTYFNYEAQQDKSGLPNDRFSAERPEGSISTLTIQRTEQRDSAMYRCASSQAMGWEQYFGPGTRLTVT.

The chain combines TRBV12-3 or TRBV12-4 with TRBJ2-3; no clear D. CDR3 length: 15 residues. The V and J ends lost 8 bases and 1 base respectively, with 16 bases between them. CDR3 sequence: CASGPTDDGTDTQYF. DNA for the CDR3: TGTGCCAGCGGGCCGACCGATGATGGCACAGATACGCAGTATTTT.

The gene calls are TRBV4-1 and TRBJ2-3, with 12 bases lining up with TRBD2. J was trimmed by 8 bases and V by 3 bases; bases with no gene match: 9. The CDR3 runs to 16 residues. Germline V gene sequence: CDR1 MGHRA, CDR2 YSYEKL. The CDR3 DNA reads as TGCGCCAGCAGCCACCTTCTAGCGGGGGGGCGGGGTACGCAGTATTTT. Protein: CASSHLLAGGRGTQYF.

This clonotype was recorded a few times. V usage is TRBV28 and J usage is TRBJ1-6; the D gene is possibly TRBD1 (5 bases). The V and J ends lost 7 bases and 6 bases respectively, with 16 bases between them. Germline V gives CDR1 MDHEN, CDR2 SYDVKM. CDR3 size: 15 residues. This CDR3 reads CASTLSRQRNSPLHF. CDR3 bases: TGTGCCAGCACATTGAGCAGACAGCGTAATTCACCCCTCCACTTT.

This clonotype was seen at least ten times. The chain couples TRBV7-9 to TRBJ2-7, with 8 bases lining up with TRBD1. There are 13 residues in the CDR3. The V gene's germline CDR1 is SEHNR and CDR2 FQNEAQ (reference sequence). Trimming at V came to 3 bases and at J to 7 bases, leaving 5 bases not matched to a gene. The CDR3 DNA is TGTGCCAGCAGCTTGGACAGGGTTGGGGAGCAGTACTTC. The encoded protein is CASSLDRVGEQYF.

The chain joins TRBV6-6 to TRBJ2-7; D is ambiguous. The germline CDR1 and CDR2 sequences are MNHNY and SVGAGI (reference sequence). The CDR3 loop spans 12 amino acids. The V gene lost 2 bases and the J gene lost 4 bases, with 6 bases spanning the gap. CDR3 in amino acids: CASSYQEYEQYF. CDR3 coding DNA: TGTGCCAGCAGTTACCAGGAATACGAGCAGTACTTC.

This clonotype was counted at least ten times. This chain links TRBV7-2 with TRBJ1-2; no definite D call. The CDR3 sequence is 13 residues long. V lost 1 base and J lost 2, with 5 bases in between. In germline, CDR1 is SGHTA, CDR2 FQGNSA. CDR3 nucleotides: TGTGCCAGCAGCTTAGGGGAGAACTATGGCTACACCTTC. It codes for CASSLGENYGYTF.

In its sample, this clonotype was seen a few times. CDR3 DNA: TGTGCCAGCTCACCAATCCCCTCCGCGGGCGGCTATGGCTACACCTTC. It specifies CASSPIPSAGGYGYTF. The chain is built from TRBV18 and TRBJ1-2; D uncertain. Germline assignment: CDR1 KGHSH and CDR2 LQKENI. The CDR3 has 16 amino acids. The germline V and J ends were trimmed by 2 bases and 4 bases, with 17 bases remaining between them. Combining the CDR3 with reference TRBV18 and TRBJ1-2 gives the whole variable domain NAGVMQNPRHLVRRRGQEARLRCSPMKGHSHVYWYRQLPEEGLKFMVYLQKENIIDESGMPKERFSAEFPKEGPSILRIQQVVRGDSAAYFCASSPIPSAGGYGYTFGSGTRLTVV.

The CDR3 region has the DNA TGTGCCAGCAGTGAATACCATCGAGCGGGTGGCGACGAGCAGTACTTC. It codes for CASSEYHRAGGDEQYF. The chain joins TRBV25-1 to TRBJ2-7, with D perhaps TRBD2 (6 bases). The germline CDR1 and CDR2 sequences are MGHDK and SYGVNS. Trimming cost V 0 bases and J 5 bases, with 17 bases left between them. The CDR3 consists of 16 residues.

As DNA, the CDR3 is TGCAGTGCCGCGGCGGGTAGCACAGATACGCAGTATTTT. As protein: CSAAAGSTDTQYF. This chain uses TRBV20-1 with TRBJ2-3; possible D gene TRBD2, 5 bases. Germline V gives CDR1 DFQATT, CDR2 SNEGSKA (reference sequence). V was trimmed by 6 bases and J by 0 bases, leaving 10 bases between them. The CDR3 consists of 13 residues.

This clonotype was detected many times. The chain recombines TRBV7-6 with TRBJ2-2; D not resolved. The CDR3 extends over 16 amino acids. Germline V gives CDR1 SGHVS, CDR2 FNYEAQ. Trimming removed 1 base from V and 1 base from J, with 10 bases in between. The CDR3 protein is CASSLGGRMNTGELFF. CDR3 coding DNA: TGTGCCAGCAGCTTAGGAGGCCGGATGAACACCGGGGAGCTGTTTTTT.